This T cell receptor (beta chain) was sequenced during a study of blood T cell repertoires in COVID-19. Study details: Material from acute and convalescent COVID-19 was sourced from the United States, Italy and Spain.

CDR3 length equals 17 residues. The germline gives CDR1 MDHEN, CDR2 SYDVKM. V shed 5 bases and J shed 3 bases, with 22 bases lying between them. Methods used by the authors: Estimated nucleated cell counts came from reference gene primer amplification. TCRdb's copy holds only in-frame clones and misses some; the assay was immunoSEQ multiplex PCR. V, J and clone size were drawn from that table, and D and trimming were deduced from the DNA. The data show fewer than 300,000 clones, with approximately 90% seen just once and approximately 0.84% held by the top ten. The sequence derives from a man aged 30 to 39 with acute or convalescent COVID-19. Sequencing was done on a sample of peripheral blood. V and J are TRBV28 and TRBJ1-1; D not resolved. The CDR3 nucleotides read TGTGCCAGCAGTCCGCCCGAGGAATTATTTTCCGACACTGAAGCTTTCTTT. Translated: CASSPPEELFSDTEAFF.